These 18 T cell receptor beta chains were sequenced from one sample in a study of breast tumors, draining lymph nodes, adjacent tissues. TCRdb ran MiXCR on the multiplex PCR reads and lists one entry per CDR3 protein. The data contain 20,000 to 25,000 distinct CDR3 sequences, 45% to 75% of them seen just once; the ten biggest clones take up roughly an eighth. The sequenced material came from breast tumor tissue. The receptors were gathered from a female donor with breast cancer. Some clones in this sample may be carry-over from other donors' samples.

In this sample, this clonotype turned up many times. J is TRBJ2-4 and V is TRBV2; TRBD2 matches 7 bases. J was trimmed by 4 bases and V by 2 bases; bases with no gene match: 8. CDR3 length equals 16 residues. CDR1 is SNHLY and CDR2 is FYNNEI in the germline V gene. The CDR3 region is CASSEHASSGKNIQYF. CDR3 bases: TGTGCCAGCAGTGAACATGCGTCTAGCGGAAAAAACATTCAGTACTTC.

Here the CDR3 reads CASSLSAGGPYEQYF. Written as DNA, the CDR3 is TGTGCCAGCAGCTTATCGGCCGGGGGCCCCTACGAGCAGTACTTC. The V call is TRBV7-8, the J call TRBJ2-7; D may be TRBD1 or TRBD2 (6 bases each). Trimming took 2 bases from V and 2 from J, leaving 13 bases between them. The CDR3 runs 15 residues. The germline V gene has CDR1 SGHVS and CDR2 FQNEAQ.

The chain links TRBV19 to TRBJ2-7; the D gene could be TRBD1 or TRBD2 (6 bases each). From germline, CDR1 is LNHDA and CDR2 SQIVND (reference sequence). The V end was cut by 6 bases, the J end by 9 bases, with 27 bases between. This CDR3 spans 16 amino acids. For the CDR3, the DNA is TGTGCCAGTAGCAACCGGGTAGGGGGAGGAACCTCTCGGCAGTACTTC. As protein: CASSNRVGGGTSRQYF.

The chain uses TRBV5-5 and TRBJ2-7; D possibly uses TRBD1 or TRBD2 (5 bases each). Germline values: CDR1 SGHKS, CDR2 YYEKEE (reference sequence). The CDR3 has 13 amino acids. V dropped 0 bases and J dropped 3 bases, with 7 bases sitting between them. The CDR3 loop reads CASSLGDGYEQYF. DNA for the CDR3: TGTGCCAGCAGCTTGGGGGACGGCTACGAGCAGTACTTC.

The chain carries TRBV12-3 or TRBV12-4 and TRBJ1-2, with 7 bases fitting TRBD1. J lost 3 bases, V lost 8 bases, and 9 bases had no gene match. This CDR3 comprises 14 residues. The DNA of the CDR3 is TGTGCCAGCCAAAGACAGGGCGGGTACTATGGCTACACCTTC. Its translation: CASQRQGGYYGYTF.

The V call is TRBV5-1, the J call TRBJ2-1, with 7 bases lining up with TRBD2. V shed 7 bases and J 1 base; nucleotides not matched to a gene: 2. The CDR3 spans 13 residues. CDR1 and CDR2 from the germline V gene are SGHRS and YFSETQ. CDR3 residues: CASGGVSYNEQFF. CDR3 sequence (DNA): TGCGCCAGCGGGGGGGTGTCCTACAATGAGCAGTTCTTC.

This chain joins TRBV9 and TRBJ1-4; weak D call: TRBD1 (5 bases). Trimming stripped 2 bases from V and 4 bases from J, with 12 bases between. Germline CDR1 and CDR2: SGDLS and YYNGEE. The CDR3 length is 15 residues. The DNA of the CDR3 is TGTGCCAGCAGCGTTTTCGCCGGGGGTAATGAAAAACTGTTTTTT. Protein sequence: CASSVFAGGNEKLFF.

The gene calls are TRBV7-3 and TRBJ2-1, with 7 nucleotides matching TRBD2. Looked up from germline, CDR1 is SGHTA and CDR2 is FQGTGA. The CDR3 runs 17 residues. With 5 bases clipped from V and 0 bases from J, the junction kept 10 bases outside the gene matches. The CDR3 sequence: CASSQTSSGSSYNEQFF. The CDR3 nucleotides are TGTGCCAGCAGCCAGACTAGCTCGGGGAGCTCCTACAATGAGCAGTTCTTC.

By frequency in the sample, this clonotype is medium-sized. DNA of the CDR3: TGTGCCAGCAGCAACCTTTCCCCCAGTCACGAGCAGTACTTC. It specifies CASSNLSPSHEQYF. The chain recombines TRBV6-5 with TRBJ2-7; no clear D gene. V was pared by 6 bases and J by 5 bases, with 17 bases between. The CDR3 spans 14 residues. Germline CDR1 reads MNHEY; CDR2 reads SVGAGI.

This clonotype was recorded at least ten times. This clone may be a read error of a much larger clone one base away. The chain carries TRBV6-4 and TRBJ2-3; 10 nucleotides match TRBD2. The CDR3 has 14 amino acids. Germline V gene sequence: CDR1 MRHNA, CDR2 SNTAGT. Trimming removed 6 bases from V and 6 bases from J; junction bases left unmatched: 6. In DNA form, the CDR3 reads TGTGCCAGCAGCCCTAGCGGGGGAAGGGATACGCAGTATTTT. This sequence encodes CASSPSGGRDTQYF.

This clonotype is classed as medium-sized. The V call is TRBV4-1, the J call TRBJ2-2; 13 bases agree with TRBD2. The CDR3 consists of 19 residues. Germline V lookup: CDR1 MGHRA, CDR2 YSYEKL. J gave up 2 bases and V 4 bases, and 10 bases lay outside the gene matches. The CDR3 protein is CASSRGTSGTPSNTGELFF. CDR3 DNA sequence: TGCGCCAGCAGCCGGGGGACTAGCGGGACCCCCTCCAACACCGGGGAGCTGTTTTTT.

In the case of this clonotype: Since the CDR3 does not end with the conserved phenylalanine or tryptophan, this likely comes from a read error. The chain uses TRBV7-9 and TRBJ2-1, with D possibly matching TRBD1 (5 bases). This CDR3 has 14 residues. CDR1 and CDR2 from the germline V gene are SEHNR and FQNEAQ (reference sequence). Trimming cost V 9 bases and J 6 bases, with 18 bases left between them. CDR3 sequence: CASFTDSRVNEQFL. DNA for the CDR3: TGTGCCAGTTTTACCGACAGCCGCGTCAATGAGCAGTTCCTC.

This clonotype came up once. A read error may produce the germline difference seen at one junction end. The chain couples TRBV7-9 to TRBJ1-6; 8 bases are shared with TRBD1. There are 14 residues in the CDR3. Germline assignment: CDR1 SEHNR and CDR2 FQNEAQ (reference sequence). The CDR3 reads CASSRTGGNSRLHF. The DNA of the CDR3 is TGCGCCAGCAGCAGAACAGGGGGTAATTCACGCTTGCACTTT.

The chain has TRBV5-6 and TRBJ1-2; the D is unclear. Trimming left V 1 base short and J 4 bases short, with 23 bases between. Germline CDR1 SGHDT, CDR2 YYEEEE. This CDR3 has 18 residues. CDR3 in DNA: TGTGCCAGCAGCTTGCGTTTGGCAGGTCCCTTCTCTGGCTATGGCTACACCTTC. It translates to CASSLRLAGPFSGYGYTF.

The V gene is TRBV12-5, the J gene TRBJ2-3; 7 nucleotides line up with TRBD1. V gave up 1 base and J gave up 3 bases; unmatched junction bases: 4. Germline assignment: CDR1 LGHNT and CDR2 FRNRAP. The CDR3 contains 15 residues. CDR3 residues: CASGLADRLTDTQYF. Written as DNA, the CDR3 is TGTGCTAGTGGTTTGGCGGACAGGTTGACAGATACGCAGTATTTT.

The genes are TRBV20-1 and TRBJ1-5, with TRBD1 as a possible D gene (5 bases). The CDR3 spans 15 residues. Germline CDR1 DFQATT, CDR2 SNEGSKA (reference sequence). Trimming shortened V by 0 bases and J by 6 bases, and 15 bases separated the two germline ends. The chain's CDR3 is CSARDPGTLSQPQHF. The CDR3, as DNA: TGCAGTGCTAGAGATCCCGGGACTCTAAGTCAGCCCCAGCATTTT.

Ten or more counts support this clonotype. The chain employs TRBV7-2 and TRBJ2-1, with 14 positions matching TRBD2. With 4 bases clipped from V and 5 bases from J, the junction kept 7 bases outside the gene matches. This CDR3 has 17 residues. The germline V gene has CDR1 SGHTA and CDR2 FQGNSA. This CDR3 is CASSSRLAGGPHNEQFF. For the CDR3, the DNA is TGTGCCAGCAGCTCCCGACTAGCGGGGGGGCCCCACAATGAGCAGTTCTTC.

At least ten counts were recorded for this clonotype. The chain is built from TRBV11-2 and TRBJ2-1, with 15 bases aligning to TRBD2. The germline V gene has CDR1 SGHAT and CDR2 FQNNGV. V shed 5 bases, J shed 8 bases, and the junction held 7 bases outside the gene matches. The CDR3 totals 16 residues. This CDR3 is CASSRTSGGAVYEQFF. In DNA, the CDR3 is TGTGCCAGCAGCCGGACTAGCGGGGGGGCAGTTTATGAGCAGTTCTTC.